The entry below describes one T cell receptor (beta chain). The antigen this receptor binds is unknown. There are no base qualities to consult, and no much larger clone falls within one base. Libraries were made using the immunoSEQ multiplex PCR assay. For the multiplex PCR, a mixture combining 60 forward primers for TCR Vbeta segments and 13 reverse primers for TCR Jbeta segments was used. The CDR3 region of rearranged TCR beta genes was amplified from genomic DNA with a multiplex PCR assay. On the Illumina HiSeq System, the amplified TCR beta libraries were sequenced as 87-base-pair reads. The authors processed their data as follows. Across the 500 to 750 repertoires, a later analysis counted approximately 75 million unique TCR beta chains, roughly 11 million of which were shared by at least two donors. Raw reads were error-corrected and collapsed into unique sequences with a nearest-neighbor algorithm that merged closely related sequences to remove PCR and sequencing errors. CDR3 sequences were aligned to IMGT reference sequences to assign V, D and J gene segments. For a sequence to be retained, a match of at least six nucleotides was required to both a V gene segment and a J gene segment. Rearrangements were classified as productive when the CDR3 lacked stop codons and remained in frame with V and J, and all other rearrangements were classified as non-productive. CDR3 was defined according to IMGT convention as the region running from the second conserved V-encoded cysteine to the conserved J-encoded phenylalanine. The earlier analysis of approximately 500 of the donors excluded sequences that lacked an unambiguous match to a single V gene segment. An earlier analysis of a few hundred of the donors called V segments functional above 56.7% productive rearrangements and segregating when the between-donor standard deviation exceeded 5%. To diagnose cytomegalovirus status from the catalog of TCR beta chain sequences, a statistical classification framework was built. In a later analysis, TCR nucleotide sequences were compared against IMGT/GENE-DB human TR gene sequences so that V and J genes could be assigned. In a later analysis, CDR3 sequences and most-parsimonious VDJ recombination scenarios were assigned using the TCRdist pipeline. A later analysis defined each TCR beta chain by its CDR3 amino acid sequence plus V-gene family, and excluded reads lacking a unique V-gene family. A later analysis removed several hundred highly shared, low-generation-probability nucleotide sequences to deal with suspected cross-contamination and a sequencing artifact. In a later analysis, a clonal expansion index for each public chain was calculated from normalized within-repertoire ranks of inferred template counts. In a later analysis, generation probabilities were computed using a VDJ recombination model fitted to out-of-frame rearrangements, and the results were checked against IGoR. Hypergeometric tests were used in a later analysis to score TCR-TCR, TCR-HLA and TCR-CMV co-occurrence, with a repertoire-size bias correction applied to the TCR pairs. False discovery rates were estimated in a later analysis by permuting HLA or CMV assignments 20 times. A later analysis grouped co-occurring TCRs with DBSCAN, adding TCRdist sequence similarity when clustering within HLA-allele-positive subsets. Repertoires with fewer than 30,000 or more than 120,000 public chains were left out of co-occurrence clustering, as were about five repertoires with anomalous nucleotide sharing. The table comes from immuneACCESS by way of TCRdb, which keeps in-frame sequences with V and J called. Part of the clones is missing from these tables; in studies checked, under half for an unresolved V gene and the rest for unknown reasons. The D gene and trimming were derived from the DNA, and the V and J assignments and clone size from that table. This sample gives tens of thousands of clones in total; roughly 82% of them show up just once. About 19% of the sample belongs to the ten largest clones.

In total, roughly 670 healthy bone marrow donors made up the cohort. At the time of sampling, all cohort members were nominally healthy, though unrecorded immune exposures were likely present. The donor was CMV seropositive and belonged to the group of 250 to 350 seropositive cohort members. Every donor gave a peripheral blood sample, and the peripheral blood mononuclear cells from that sample were used for TCR beta sequencing. Genomic DNA was extracted from the blood cell samples with the Qiagen DNeasy Blood Extraction Kit. This sample is part of a study of cytomegalovirus exposure and HLA in healthy donors (dated by TCRdb to about 2017). Regarding the research as a whole: In an earlier analysis of about 560 of the donors, 250 to 350 Gb of sequence data and 100 million or so unique TCR beta sequences from about 180 million T cells were reported. Approximately 300 gigabases of sequencing data and 91 million or so unique TCR sequences made up an early release that covered about 640 HLA-typed donors. The genetic ancestry cluster associated with self-reported Caucasian donors included 81% of the 398 genotyped donors. The study aimed to test whether cataloging public T cell receptors could reveal signatures of past pathogen exposure. Using immunosequencing, the study profiled T cell repertoires from some 670 subjects and related those repertoires to cytomegalovirus serostatus. A separate validation cohort of about 110 different subjects was used in addition to the roughly 700-subject first cohort. High-throughput TCR immunosequencing, statistical association of individual TCRs with disease status, and machine learning were combined to predict cytomegalovirus infection status. In a later analysis, previously published TCR beta repertoires from some 640 donors were re-analyzed and high-resolution HLA genotyping was added so that TCR occurrence patterns could be studied. The later analysis used no new phenotypic data to find candidate immune exposures, relying instead on TCR beta sequences and their occurrence across donors. An earlier analysis of a few hundred of the donors applied high-throughput TCR beta sequencing to assess whether each TCR beta V gene segment acted as functional or pseudogenic. Donor age, sex, ethnicity and CMV serostatus were compiled together with the repertoire data. A later genetic analysis took genome-wide SNP genotypes for about 55% of the 666 donors and used that subset as a discovery cohort. Every repertoire in the discovery cohort had been generated on one and the same sequencing platform. HLA typing covered class I and class II loci at four-digit resolution. Typing coverage varied by locus: roughly 620-630 donors for A, B, C, DRB1 and DQB1; approximately 500 for DQA1; over 600 for DPA1; approximately 450 for DPB1. A handful of DR-DQ haplotypes were treated as single units for association and clustering because of strong linkage in the cohort. On average, around 230,000 unique TCR beta nucleotide sequences were sequenced per donor among 398 genotyped donors of the cohort, with roughly 19% of those sequences being non-productive. Points the paper makes about the study in general: This cohort had only TCR beta chains sequenced, and the lack of alpha or paired-chain data limited which features could be detected. A later genetic analysis associated a missense DCLRE1C variant with V-gene and J-gene trimming of TCR beta chains, and an independent cohort replicated the association. A later analysis found that most CMV-associated TCR beta chains appeared HLA-restricted, with HLA associations seemingly driven largely by CMV exposure. For the cohort, immune exposure information was limited to CMV serostatus. Cytomegalovirus status was reported to be diagnosed by the classifier with high specificity and sensitivity in both the original and validation cohorts. Some IMGT-functional V segments, including TRBV6-2 and TRBV6-3, could not be told apart with the 87-base-pair reads, so those segments were excluded. A cluster of highly shared sequence variants was judged likely to represent a technical artifact of the sequencing pipeline. HLA typing was unavailable for some donors at each locus, so association tests used only the typed subset. The study listed 170 or so TCR beta chains as associated with cytomegalovirus. A later analysis reported that several top co-occurrence clusters appeared linked to parvovirus B19, influenza, CMV and Epstein-Barr virus. The authors suggested that the approach could potentially be generalized to other disease states and immunological phenotypes. The earlier analysis of 450 to 700 of the donors excluded 15 to 20 rarely observed V segments, including chromosome 9 orphons, because counts were too low. Linkage disequilibrium might explain the correlated functional status among segregating V segments, but an unknown experimental factor could not be excluded. Specific HLA alleles were associated with over 15,000 TCR beta sequences at a false discovery rate of 0.05 in a later analysis. According to a later genetic analysis, donors in an Asian-associated ancestry cluster had fewer N-insertions in productive TCRs than the approximately 670-donor mean. Most TCR sequences were observed very rarely across donors, whereas some public TCRs were present in many individuals. A further reported finding was that TCR beta sequences accurately predicted the HLA-A and HLA-B alleles for most subjects in the first cohort. In an earlier analysis of a few hundred of the donors, most TCR beta V segments were observed in productive rearrangements about 87% or about 30% of the time, broadly matching IMGT annotations. In vitro tests confirmed that a few of the cytomegalovirus-associated TCR beta chains recognize cytomegalovirus antigens. Strong co-occurrence of HLA alleles, especially DR and DQ, made assigning TCR associations to individual alleles difficult. The presence/absence analyses assumed that sequencing depth was roughly uniform across donors, and that assumption may not be true. In a later analysis, TCR association rates were found to vary across HLA loci, with the most associated TCRs seen for DRB1 alleles and the fewest for HLA-C alleles. Compared with equally common non-associated chains, HLA-associated TCR beta chains in a later analysis were more clonally expanded and had lower generation probabilities.

Reading the germline V gene gives CDR1 SGHRS and CDR2 YFSETQ. From cysteine to phenylalanine, the CDR3 is 14 amino acids long. The CDR3 DNA has 42 bases and is translated from base 1. The germline ends are 13 bases apart after V is trimmed by 4 bases and J by 2 bases. The sample was PBMCs. This receptor was obtained from a man aged 70 or older in good health and CMV-seropositive. Recombination linked TRBV5-1 to TRBJ2-7; a weak D assignment points to TRBD1 (6 bases agree). This receptor carries the CDR3 CASSPEQGTYEQYF. The DNA reads TGCGCCAGCAGCCCCGAACAGGGCACCTACGAGCAGTACTTC.